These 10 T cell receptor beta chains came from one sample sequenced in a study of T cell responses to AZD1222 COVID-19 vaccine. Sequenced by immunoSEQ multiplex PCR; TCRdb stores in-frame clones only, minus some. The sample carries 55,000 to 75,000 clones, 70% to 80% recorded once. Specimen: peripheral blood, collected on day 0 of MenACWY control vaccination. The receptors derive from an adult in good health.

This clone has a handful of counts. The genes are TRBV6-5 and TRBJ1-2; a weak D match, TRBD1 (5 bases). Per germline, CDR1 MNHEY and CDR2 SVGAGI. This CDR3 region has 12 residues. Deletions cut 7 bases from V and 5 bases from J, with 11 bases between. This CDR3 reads CASTSAGYGYTF. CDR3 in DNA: TGTGCCAGCACTTCAGCAGGGTATGGCTACACCTTC.

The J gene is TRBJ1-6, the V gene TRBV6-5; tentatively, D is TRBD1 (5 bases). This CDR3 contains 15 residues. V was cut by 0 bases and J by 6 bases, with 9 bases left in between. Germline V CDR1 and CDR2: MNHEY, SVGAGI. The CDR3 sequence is CASSYSQGGNSPLHF. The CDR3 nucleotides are TGTGCCAGCAGTTACTCGCAGGGAGGTAATTCACCCCTCCACTTT.

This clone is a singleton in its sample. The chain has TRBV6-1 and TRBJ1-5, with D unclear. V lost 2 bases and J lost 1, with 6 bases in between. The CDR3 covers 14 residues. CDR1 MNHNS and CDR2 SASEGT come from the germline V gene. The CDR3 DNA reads TGTGCCAGCAGTGAACGCGGGAGCAATCAGCCCCAGCATTTT. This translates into CASSERGSNQPQHF.

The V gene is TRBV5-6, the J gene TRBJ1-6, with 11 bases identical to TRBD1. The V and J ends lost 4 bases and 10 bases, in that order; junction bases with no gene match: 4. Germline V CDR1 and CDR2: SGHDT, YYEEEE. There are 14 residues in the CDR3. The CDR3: CASSPGQGDSPLHF. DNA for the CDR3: TGTGCCAGCAGCCCGGGACAGGGGGACTCACCCCTCCACTTT.

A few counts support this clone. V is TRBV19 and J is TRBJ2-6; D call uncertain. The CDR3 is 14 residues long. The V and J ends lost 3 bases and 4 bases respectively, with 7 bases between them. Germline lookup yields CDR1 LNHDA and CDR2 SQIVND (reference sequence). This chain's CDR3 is CASSMGRGANVLTF. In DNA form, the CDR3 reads TGTGCCAGTAGTATGGGTAGAGGGGCCAACGTCCTGACTTTC.

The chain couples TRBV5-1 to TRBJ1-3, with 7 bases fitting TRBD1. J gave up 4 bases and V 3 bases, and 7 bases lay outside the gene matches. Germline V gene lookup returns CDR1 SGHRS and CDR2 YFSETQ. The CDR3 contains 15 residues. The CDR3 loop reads CASSSSGGVGNTIYF. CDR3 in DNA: TGCGCCAGCAGCTCCTCAGGGGGTGTCGGAAACACCATATATTTT. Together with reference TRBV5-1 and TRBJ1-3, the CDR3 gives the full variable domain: KAGVTQTPRYLIKTRGQQVTLSCSPISGHRSVSWYQQTPGQGLQFLFEYFSETQRNKGNFPGRFSGRQFSNSRSEMNVSTLELGDSALYLCASSSSGGVGNTIYFGEGSWLTVV.

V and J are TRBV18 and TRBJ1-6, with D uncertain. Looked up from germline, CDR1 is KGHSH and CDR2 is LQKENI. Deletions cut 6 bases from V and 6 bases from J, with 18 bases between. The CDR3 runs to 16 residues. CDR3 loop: CASSPDTGRGNSPLHF. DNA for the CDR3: TGTGCCAGCTCCCCCGACACCGGACGGGGTAATTCACCCCTCCACTTT.

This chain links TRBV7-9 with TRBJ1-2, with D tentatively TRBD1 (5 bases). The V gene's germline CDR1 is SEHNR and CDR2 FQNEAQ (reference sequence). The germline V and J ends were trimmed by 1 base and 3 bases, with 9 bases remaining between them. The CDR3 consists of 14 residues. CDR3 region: CASSLDWGDYGYTF. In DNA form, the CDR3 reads TGTGCCAGCAGCTTAGATTGGGGGGACTATGGCTACACCTTC.

The CDR3 loop reads CASSEVGMNQPQHF. The CDR3 bases are TGTGCCAGCAGCGAAGTGGGGATGAATCAGCCCCAGCATTTT. The chain is built from TRBV28 and TRBJ1-5; D unclear. V shed 6 bases and J shed 4 bases, with 13 bases lying between them. Per germline, CDR1 MDHEN and CDR2 SYDVKM. The CDR3 loop spans 14 amino acids.

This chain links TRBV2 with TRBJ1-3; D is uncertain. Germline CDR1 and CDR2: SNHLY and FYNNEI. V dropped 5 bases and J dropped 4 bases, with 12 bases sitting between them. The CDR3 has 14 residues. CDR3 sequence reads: CASSWASGGNTIYF. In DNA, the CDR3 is TGTGCCAGCAGTTGGGCCTCGGGAGGAAACACCATATATTTT.